Listed below are T cell receptor beta chains from one sample, sequenced in a study of T cell responses to AZD1222 COVID-19 vaccine. Profiling relied on immunoSEQ multiplex PCR, and the TCRdb table lists in-frame clones only, not all of them. The table shows under 250,000 clones, with more than 85% occurring only once. The sequences come from peripheral blood, collected on day 0 of MenACWY control vaccination. All receptors come from an adult in good health. Each CDR3 is given with its conserved first and last residue. The order of the fields is V gene, CDR3 length, D gene, CDR3 protein. D genes are given only for firm matches.

v_call: TRBV6-5; cdr3_length: 16; d_call: TRBD1; cdr3_aa: CASSYSPTGFSYGYTF
v_call: TRBV11-2; cdr3_length: 14; d_call: -; cdr3_aa: CASTRGGAGYGYTF
v_call: TRBV4-2; cdr3_length: 15; d_call: -; cdr3_aa: CASSQAGGGGNTIYF
v_call: TRBV5-4; cdr3_length: 14; d_call: TRBD1; cdr3_aa: CASSFRDRIYGYTF
v_call: TRBV7-2; cdr3_length: 14; d_call: -; cdr3_aa: CASSWGWRSDTQYF
v_call: TRBV18; cdr3_length: 14; d_call: -; cdr3_aa: CASSLWDVTDTQYF
v_call: TRBV5-1; cdr3_length: 16; d_call: TRBD2; cdr3_aa: CASSLEVSGGRDTQYF
v_call: TRBV5-4; cdr3_length: 15; d_call: -; cdr3_aa: CASSLTTVNTGELFF
v_call: TRBV5-1; cdr3_length: 15; d_call: -; cdr3_aa: CASSLGLVRVETQYF
v_call: TRBV27; cdr3_length: 14; d_call: -; cdr3_aa: CASSVFYSNQPQHF
v_call: TRBV5-3; cdr3_length: 17; d_call: -; cdr3_aa: CARSSVLVPPIGDTQYF
v_call: TRBV3-1/TRBV3-2; cdr3_length: 19; d_call: -; cdr3_aa: CASSQGSPIIRKLWKHHIF
v_call: TRBV5-5; cdr3_length: 14; d_call: TRBD1; cdr3_aa: CASSWGQANEKLFF
v_call: TRBV11-2; cdr3_length: 13; d_call: -; cdr3_aa: CASSRQGNYGYTF